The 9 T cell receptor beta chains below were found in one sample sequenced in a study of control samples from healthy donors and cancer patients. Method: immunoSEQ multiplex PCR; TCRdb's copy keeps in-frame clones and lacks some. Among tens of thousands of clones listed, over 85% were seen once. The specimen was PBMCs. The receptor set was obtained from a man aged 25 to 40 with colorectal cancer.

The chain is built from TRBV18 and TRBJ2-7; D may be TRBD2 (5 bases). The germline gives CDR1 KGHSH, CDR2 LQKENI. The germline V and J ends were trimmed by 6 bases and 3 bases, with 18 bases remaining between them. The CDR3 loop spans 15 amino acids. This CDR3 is CASSDEVARNYEQYV. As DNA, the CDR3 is TGTGCCAGCTCCGACGAGGTAGCGAGGAACTACGAGCAGTACGTC.

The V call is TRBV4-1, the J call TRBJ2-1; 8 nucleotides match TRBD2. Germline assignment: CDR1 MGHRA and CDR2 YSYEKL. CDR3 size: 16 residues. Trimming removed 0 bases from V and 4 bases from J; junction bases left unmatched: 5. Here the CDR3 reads CASSQEGTSGYNEQFF. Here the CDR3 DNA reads TGCGCCAGCAGCCAAGAAGGTACTAGCGGATACAATGAGCAGTTCTTC.

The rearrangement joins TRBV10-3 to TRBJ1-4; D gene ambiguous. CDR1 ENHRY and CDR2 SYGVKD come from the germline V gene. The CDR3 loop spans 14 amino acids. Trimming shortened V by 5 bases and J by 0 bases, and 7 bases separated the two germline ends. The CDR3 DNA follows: TGTGCCATCAGTCCCACTGCAACTAATGAAAAACTGTTTTTT. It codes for CAISPTATNEKLFF.

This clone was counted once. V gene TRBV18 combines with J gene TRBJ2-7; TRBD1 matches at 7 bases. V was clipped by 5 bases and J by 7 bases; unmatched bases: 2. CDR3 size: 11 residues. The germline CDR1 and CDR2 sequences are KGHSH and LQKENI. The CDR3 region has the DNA TGTGCCAGCTCATCGGACAGGGAGCAGTACTTC. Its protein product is CASSSDREQYF.

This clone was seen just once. This CDR3 is CSALAGDNEQFF. For the CDR3, the DNA is TGCAGCGCATTAGCGGGGGACAATGAGCAGTTCTTC. The V call is TRBV29-1, the J call TRBJ2-1; 9 nucleotides agree with TRBD2. The V gene's germline CDR1 is SQVTM and CDR2 ANQGSEA. This CDR3 region has 12 residues. V dropped 7 bases and J dropped 5; count of bases not matched to a gene: 3.

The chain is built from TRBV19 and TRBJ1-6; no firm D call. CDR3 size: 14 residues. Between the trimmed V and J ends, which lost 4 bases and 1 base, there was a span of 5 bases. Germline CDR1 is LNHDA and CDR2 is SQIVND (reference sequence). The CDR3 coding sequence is TGTGCCAGTAGTACGGGGTCCTATAATTCACCCCTCCACTTT. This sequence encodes CASSTGSYNSPLHF. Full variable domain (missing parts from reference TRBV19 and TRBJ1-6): DGGITQSPKYLFRKEGQNVTLSCEQNLNHDAMYWYRQDPGQGLRLIYYSQIVNDFQKGDIAEGYSVSREKKESFPLTVTSAQKNPTAFYLCASSTGSYNSPLHFGNGTRLTVT.

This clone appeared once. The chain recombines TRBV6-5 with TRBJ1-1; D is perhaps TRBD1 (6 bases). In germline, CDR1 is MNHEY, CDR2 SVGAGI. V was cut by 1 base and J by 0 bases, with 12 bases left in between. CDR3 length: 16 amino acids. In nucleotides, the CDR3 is TGTGCCAGCAGTTACTTCCCAGACAGGTTGAACACTGAAGCTTTCTTT. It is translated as CASSYFPDRLNTEAFF.

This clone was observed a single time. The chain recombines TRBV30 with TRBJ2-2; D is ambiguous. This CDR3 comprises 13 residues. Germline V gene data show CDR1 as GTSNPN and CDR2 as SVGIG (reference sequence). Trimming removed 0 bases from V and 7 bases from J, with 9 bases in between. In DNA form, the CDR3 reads TGTGCCTGGAGTGTAGTCTGGGGCGGGGAGCTGTTTTTT. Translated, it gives CAWSVVWGGELFF.

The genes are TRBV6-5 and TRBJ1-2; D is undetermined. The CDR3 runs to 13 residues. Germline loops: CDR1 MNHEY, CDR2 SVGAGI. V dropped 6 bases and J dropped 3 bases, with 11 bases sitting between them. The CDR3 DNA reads TGTGCCAGCAGCCCCGGGAGTGACTATGGCTACACCTTC. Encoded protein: CASSPGSDYGYTF.